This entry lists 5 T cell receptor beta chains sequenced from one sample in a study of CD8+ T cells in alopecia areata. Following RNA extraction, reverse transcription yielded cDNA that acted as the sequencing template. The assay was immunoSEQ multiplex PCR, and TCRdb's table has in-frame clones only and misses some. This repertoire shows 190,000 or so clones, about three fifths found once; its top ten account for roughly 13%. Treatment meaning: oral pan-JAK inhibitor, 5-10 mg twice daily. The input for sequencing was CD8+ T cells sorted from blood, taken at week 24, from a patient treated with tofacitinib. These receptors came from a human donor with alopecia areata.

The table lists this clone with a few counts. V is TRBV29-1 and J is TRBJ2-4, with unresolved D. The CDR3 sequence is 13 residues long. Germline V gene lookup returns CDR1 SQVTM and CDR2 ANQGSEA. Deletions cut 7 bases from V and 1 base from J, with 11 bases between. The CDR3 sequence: CSAQEGAKNIQYF. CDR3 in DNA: TGCAGCGCCCAGGAAGGGGCCAAAAACATTCAGTACTTC.

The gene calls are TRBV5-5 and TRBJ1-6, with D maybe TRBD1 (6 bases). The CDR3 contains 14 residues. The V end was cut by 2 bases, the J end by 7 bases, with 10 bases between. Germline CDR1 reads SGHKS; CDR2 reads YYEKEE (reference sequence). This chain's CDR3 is CASSFQGLNSPLHF. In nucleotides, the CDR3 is TGTGCCAGCAGCTTTCAGGGGCTAAATTCACCCCTCCACTTT.

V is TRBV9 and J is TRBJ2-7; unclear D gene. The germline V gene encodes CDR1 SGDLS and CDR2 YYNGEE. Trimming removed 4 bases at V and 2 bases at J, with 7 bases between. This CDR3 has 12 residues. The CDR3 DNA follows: TGTGCCAGCAGCTCTGGGACCTACGAGCAGTACTTC. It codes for CASSSGTYEQYF.

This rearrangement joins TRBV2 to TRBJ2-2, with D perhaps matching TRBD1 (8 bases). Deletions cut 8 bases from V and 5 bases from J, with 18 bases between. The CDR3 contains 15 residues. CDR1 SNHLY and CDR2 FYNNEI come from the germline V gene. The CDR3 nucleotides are TGTGCCAGCGGGAGGGCAGGGGGCAGTACCGGGGAGCTGTTTTTT. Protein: CASGRAGGSTGELFF.

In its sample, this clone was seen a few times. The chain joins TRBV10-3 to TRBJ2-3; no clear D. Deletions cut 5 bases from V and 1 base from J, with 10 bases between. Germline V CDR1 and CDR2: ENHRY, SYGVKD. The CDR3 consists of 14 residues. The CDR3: CAISTPAGTDTQYF. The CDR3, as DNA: TGTGCCATCAGTACCCCTGCGGGCACAGATACGCAGTATTTT.